The present TCR beta chain was sequenced within a study of T cell changes during pregnancy in multiple sclerosis. V was pared by 4 bases and J by 8 bases, with 11 bases between. The CDR3 consists of 12 residues. Germline CDR1 reads MGHRA; CDR2 reads YSYEKL. TCRdb keeps only in-frame clones here, not all; method: immunoSEQ multiplex PCR. The sample lists under 130,000 clones, about 91% occurring once. The receptor was isolated from a female donor with multiple sclerosis, enrolled in a pregnancy study. This chain joins TRBV4-1 and TRBJ2-5; D possibly corresponds to TRBD2 (5 bases). Sample: peripheral blood, taken after pregnancy. Here the CDR3 DNA reads TGCGCCAGCAGCCTTATAGGAGGAACCCAGTACTTC. It encodes CASSLIGGTQYF.